A single sample is the source of the 14 T cell receptor beta chains below, sequenced in a study of glioma-infiltrating T cells. Amplification of TCR alpha and beta CDR3 regions from RNA used iRepertoire nested multiplex PCR. TCRdb used MiXCR to reprocess the multiplex PCR reads, holding one entry per CDR3 protein. This table holds 20,000 to 25,000 distinct CDR3 sequences, 20% to 25% found once. The sample was glioma tissue, nonneoplastic brain tissue, or PBMCs (not recorded which). The receptors were sampled from a human donor with low-grade glioma or glioblastoma, undergoing nonglioma brain surgery, or in good health (not recorded which).

The chain couples TRBV7-3 to TRBJ1-6; a possible D gene is TRBD1 (6 bases). This CDR3 comprises 15 residues. V lost 2 bases and J lost 11, with 16 bases in between. In germline, CDR1 is SGHTA, CDR2 FQGTGA. The CDR3 nucleotides read TGTGCCAGCAGCTTAGGTCCGGGGGCAGGAACACCCCTCCACTTT. Its translation is CASSLGPGAGTPLHF.

This clonotype was counted ten times or more. This chain connects TRBV4-3 to TRBJ1-2; the match to TRBD1 covers 7 bases. The CDR3 sequence is 15 residues long. V was clipped by 0 bases and J by 7 bases; unmatched bases: 8. The V gene's germline CDR1 is LGHNA and CDR2 YSLEER. Here the CDR3 reads CASSQDNRGRAGYTF. In nucleotides, the CDR3 is TGCGCCAGCAGCCAAGATAACAGGGGACGGGCTGGCTACACCTTC.

The chain employs TRBV7-3 and TRBJ1-2; D might be TRBD1 (6 bases). Germline lookup yields CDR1 SGHTA and CDR2 FQGTGA. The CDR3 runs to 13 residues. Trimming pared 3 bases from V and 8 bases from J, leaving 13 bases between. The CDR3 spells CASSFPGAQGYTF. CDR3 sequence (DNA): TGTGCCAGCAGCTTCCCGGGGGCACAGGGCTACACCTTC.

This clonotype was detected ten times or more. The chain joins TRBV6-1 to TRBJ1-2; D not resolved. The germline V gene has CDR1 MNHNS and CDR2 SASEGT. This CDR3 is 15 amino acids long. Deletions cut 5 bases from V and 5 bases from J, with 18 bases between. DNA of the CDR3: TGTGCCAGCAGTCCCCGAGGAACACCGACTTATGGCTACACCTTC. It encodes CASSPRGTPTYGYTF.

This chain links TRBV5-1 with TRBJ2-6; D not certain. The CDR3 length is 14 residues. Germline CDR1 is SGHRS and CDR2 is YFSETQ. The V end was cut by 4 bases, the J end by 0 bases, with 5 bases between. As DNA, the CDR3 is TGCGCCAGCAGCCGATACTCTGGGGCCAACGTCCTGACTTTC. It encodes CASSRYSGANVLTF.

A word on this clonotype: With a much larger clone just one base away, this may be a read error. The chain recombines TRBV7-9 with TRBJ1-2; TRBD1 is a possible D gene (5 bases). Germline values: CDR1 SEHNR, CDR2 FQNEAQ (reference sequence). The CDR3 contains 15 residues. CDR3 loop: CARSLAMGGGYGYTF. The DNA of the CDR3 is TGTGCCCGCAGCTTAGCGATGGGGGGTGGCTATGGCTACACCTTC.

To note about this clonotype: This sequence may be a read error, since a much larger clone differs from it by one base. The genes are TRBV28 and TRBJ1-4; no firm D call. The germline V gene has CDR1 MDHEN and CDR2 SYDVKM. V was trimmed by 5 bases and J by 5 bases, leaving 12 bases between them. CDR3 length equals 14 residues. The CDR3 sequence: CASSPYWGNEKLFF. CDR3 coding DNA: TGTGCCAGCAGTCCCTATTGGGGAAATGAAAAACTGTTTTTT.

This clonotype was found many times. The chain carries TRBV6-6 and TRBJ1-4; TRBD1 might be the D (6 bases). V was clipped by 0 bases and J by 3 bases, with 8 bases between them. Germline lookup yields CDR1 MNHNY and CDR2 SVGAGI (reference sequence). The CDR3 covers 15 residues. Here the CDR3 reads CASSYSRTANEKLFF. CDR3 bases: TGTGCCAGCAGTTACTCGCGGACAGCTAATGAAAAACTGTTTTTT.

Of note for this clonotype: Mismatch with germline at one junction end may stem from a read error. The chain links TRBV7-3 to TRBJ1-1; perhaps TRBD1 as D (6 bases). The V gene's germline CDR1 is SGHTA and CDR2 FQGTGA. This CDR3 has 15 residues. This CDR3 reads CASSFNTGPNTEALF. CDR3 DNA: TGTGCCAGCAGCTTCAATACAGGGCCGAACACTGAAGCTTTATTT.

This clonotype has only a few counts. V is TRBV7-8 and J is TRBJ1-5, with unresolved D. CDR1 is SGHVS, CDR2 FQNEAQ, per germline. This CDR3 region has 17 residues. Trimming removed 5 bases from V and 7 bases from J, with 24 bases in between. The CDR3 DNA reads as TGTGCCAGCAGCCCAAATCTCTGGGCGGGATCTAGGCAGCCCCAGCATTTT. Protein sequence: CASSPNLWAGSRQPQHF.

In this sample, this clonotype turned up many times. The genes are TRBV7-8 and TRBJ2-3, with D hard to call. This CDR3 has 12 amino acids. Germline CDR1 and CDR2: SGHVS and FQNEAQ. V gave up 1 base and J gave up 4 bases, with 3 bases separating them. The CDR3 here is CASSLGADTQYF. As DNA, the CDR3 is TGTGCCAGCAGCTTAGGGGCAGATACGCAGTATTTT.

About this clonotype itself: A much larger clone differs from this one at a single base, so this may be a read error. The DNA of the CDR3 is TGTGCCAGCAGCGAAGGGCATCAGCCCCAGCATTTT. This gives the protein CASSEGHQPQHF. This chain connects TRBV7-2 to TRBJ1-5; D is unclear. CDR1 SGHTA and CDR2 FQGNSA come from the germline V gene. V lost 5 bases and J lost 5, with 7 bases in between. The CDR3 sequence is 12 residues long.

Concerning this clonotype itself: This may be a read error: a much more frequent sequence differs by one nucleotide. The chain has TRBV28 and TRBJ1-5, with unresolved D. Germline V gene sequence: CDR1 MDHEN, CDR2 SYDVKM. This CDR3 region has 14 residues. For the CDR3, the DNA is TGTGCCAGCAGTTTAAGGGAAACCGGTCAGCACCAGCATTTT. It translates to CASSLRETGQHQHF.

The CDR3 spells CASSPGLNSPLHF. The CDR3 coding sequence is TGTGCCAGCTCACCAGGACTTAATTCACCCCTCCACTTT. The gene calls are TRBV18 and TRBJ1-6; D is unclear. Trimming shortened V by 2 bases and J by 6 bases, and 5 bases separated the two germline ends. The length of the CDR3 is 13 residues. CDR1 is KGHSH, CDR2 LQKENI, per germline.